This TCR beta chain was captured by sequencing in a study of T cell changes during pregnancy in multiple sclerosis. The CDR3 runs 12 residues. Germline loops: CDR1 SGDLS, CDR2 YYNGEE. V gave up 3 bases and J gave up 4 bases, with 7 bases separating them. TCRdb keeps only in-frame clones here, not all; method: immunoSEQ multiplex PCR. This sample has roughly 15,000 clones, with around 86% found just once. The material was CD8+ T cells from peripheral blood mononuclear cells, obtained in the first trimester of pregnancy. This clonotype originated in a female donor with multiple sclerosis, enrolled in a pregnancy study. The chain joins TRBV9 to TRBJ1-2, with D perhaps matching TRBD1 (6 bases). The CDR3, as DNA: TGTGCCAGCAGCGCAGGGGCCTATGGCTACACCTTC. Translation: CASSAGAYGYTF.